A selection of T cell receptor beta chains follows, all from one sample in a study of blood T cell repertoires in COVID-19. Sequenced by immunoSEQ multiplex PCR; TCRdb stores in-frame clones only, minus some. The data show tens of thousands of clones, approximately 90% seen once. Input material: peripheral blood. Source of these receptors: a man aged 70 or older with active or convalescent COVID-19. Both conserved end residues are part of each CDR3. Each record gives: V gene, D gene, clone size, J gene, CDR3 protein, CDR3 DNA. The D gene is left open where the match is weak. Clone size, where shown, is once, few, many, or a class for clones that have expanded.

>TRBV6-5|NA|NA|TRBJ1-6
CASTPWQGGSPLHF
TGTGCCAGCACCCCATGGCAGGGCGGCTCACCCCTCCACTTT
>TRBV7-7|TRBD2|NA|TRBJ2-5
CASSLGGLAGQETQYF
TGTGCCAGCAGCTTAGGGGGATTAGCGGGGCAAGAGACCCAGTACTTC
>TRBV28|NA|once|TRBJ1-6
CASSLGGLNNSPLHF
TGTGCCAGCAGTTTAGGGGGCTTGAATAATTCACCCCTCCACTTT
>TRBV19|TRBD1|NA|TRBJ2-5
CASSPWDSSTGTQYF
TGTGCCAGTAGCCCCTGGGACAGCTCGACGGGGACCCAGTACTTC
>TRBV2|NA|NA|TRBJ2-2
CASNLGIQGPGELFF
TGTGCCAGCAATCTAGGGATTCAGGGGCCCGGGGAGCTGTTTTTT
>TRBV4-2|NA|NA|TRBJ1-1
CASSQTGMLEAFF
TGTGCCAGCAGCCAAACAGGGATGCTTGAAGCTTTCTTT
>TRBV6-2/TRBV6-3|NA|few|TRBJ1-5
CASSYRLRAGNQPQHF
TGTGCCAGCAGTTATAGGCTCAGGGCCGGCAATCAGCCCCAGCATTTT
>TRBV18|TRBD1|NA|TRBJ1-4
CASSPGTGGEKLFF
TGTGCCAGCTCACCGGGGACAGGGGGCGAAAAACTGTTTTTT
>TRBV10-3|TRBD2|NA|TRBJ2-5
CAISSGLAGVETQYF
TGTGCCATCAGTTCGGGACTAGCGGGGGTGGAGACCCAGTACTTC
>TRBV6-5|NA|once|TRBJ1-1
CASTQRGRHTEAFF
TGTGCCAGCACCCAAAGGGGGAGACACACTGAAGCTTTCTTT
>TRBV7-2|NA|NA|TRBJ1-3
CASSSGFSGNTIYF
TGTGCCAGCAGCTCAGGGTTCTCTGGAAACACCATATATTTT
>TRBV27|TRBD1|NA|TRBJ2-7
CASSSGQGEFGEQYF
TGTGCCAGCAGTTCCGGACAGGGGGAGTTCGGGGAGCAGTACTTC
>TRBV5-1|TRBD1|NA|TRBJ1-2
CASSLGQGGTYGYTF
TGCGCCAGCAGCTTGGGACAGGGGGGCACCTATGGCTACACCTTC
>TRBV19|TRBD1|NA|TRBJ1-5
CASSIGGGDSRAQHF
TGTGCCAGTAGTATAGGTGGAGGGGACAGCCGGGCCCAGCATTTT
>TRBV19|NA|once|TRBJ1-2
CASTGSNYDPGYTF
TGTGCCAGCACAGGGTCGAACTATGATCCGGGCTACACCTTC
>TRBV28|NA|NA|TRBJ2-7
CASNNPVGGGPYGQYF
TGTGCCAGCAACAACCCGGTGGGCGGGGGCCCCTACGGGCAGTACTTC
>TRBV18|NA|NA|TRBJ1-3
CASLQSSGNTIYF
TGTGCCAGCCTACAGAGCTCTGGAAACACCATATATTTT
>TRBV9|TRBD2|NA|TRBJ2-3
CASSSTSGGFTDTQYF
TGTGCCAGCAGCTCCACTAGCGGGGGGTTCACAGATACGCAGTATTTT
>TRBV4-1|TRBD1|NA|TRBJ1-2
CASSHGQGVYGYTF
TGCGCCAGCAGCCACGGACAGGGAGTCTATGGCTACACCTTC
>TRBV5-1|NA|NA|TRBJ1-1
CASSQVQGPTEAFF
TGCGCCAGCAGCCAGGTCCAGGGGCCCACTGAAGCTTTCTTT
>TRBV6-5|TRBD1|NA|TRBJ2-5
CASSYAGTGLGETQYF
TGTGCCAGCAGTTATGCCGGGACAGGCCTGGGGGAGACCCAGTACTTC
>TRBV5-1|NA|NA|TRBJ1-4
CASRRQEEELFF
TGCGCCAGCAGAAGACAGGAAGAGGAACTGTTTTTT
>TRBV5-4|TRBD1|NA|TRBJ2-7
CASSGTGGRYEQYF
TGTGCCAGCAGTGGGACAGGGGGCAGATACGAGCAGTACTTC
>TRBV12-3/TRBV12-4|TRBD1|once|TRBJ2-7
CASREGQVYEQYF
TGTGCCAGCAGGGAGGGACAGGTCTACGAGCAGTACTTC
>TRBV19|TRBD2|NA|TRBJ2-1
CASSMGRGWVDEQFF
TGTGCCAGTAGTATGGGGAGGGGCTGGGTCGATGAGCAGTTCTTC
>TRBV9|TRBD2|NA|TRBJ2-5
CASSVSGGGETQYF
TGTGCCAGCAGCGTTAGCGGGGGTGGGGAGACCCAGTACTTC
>TRBV21-1|NA|NA|TRBJ1-3
CASSSQGGGDTIYF
TGTGCCAGCAGCAGCCAGGGAGGAGGAGACACCATATATTTT
>TRBV7-9|TRBD1|NA|TRBJ2-7
CASSSRGTGRYEQYF
TGTGCCAGCAGCTCAAGAGGGACAGGCCGCTACGAGCAGTACTTC
>TRBV5-1|NA|NA|TRBJ2-7
CASSLVGSSYEQYF
TGCGCCAGCAGCTTGGTTGGCAGCTCCTACGAGCAGTACTTC
>TRBV10-3|TRBD2|NA|TRBJ2-7
CAISALLADDYEQYF
TGTGCCATCAGTGCGCTTCTAGCGGACGACTACGAGCAGTACTTC
>TRBV11-2|NA|NA|TRBJ1-5
CASSLDRVQPQHF
TGTGCCAGCAGCTTAGATCGGGTCCAGCCCCAGCATTTT
>TRBV5-4|NA|NA|TRBJ2-2
CASSLGLTGVTGELFF
TGTGCCAGCAGCTTAGGGTTGACGGGGGTGACCGGGGAGCTGTTTTTT
>TRBV7-8|NA|NA|TRBJ1-4
CASSLQGFANEKLFF
TGTGCCAGCAGCTTACAGGGGTTTGCTAATGAAAAACTGTTTTTT
>TRBV18|NA|once|TRBJ2-2
CASSSGDRGSGELFF
TGTGCCAGCTCCTCGGGGGACCGAGGATCCGGGGAGCTGTTTTTT
>TRBV6-5|TRBD2|NA|TRBJ2-7
CASIPRGGSSYEQYF
TGTGCCAGCATCCCCCGCGGGGGAAGCTCCTACGAGCAGTACTTC
>TRBV5-1|NA|NA|TRBJ2-3
CASADLVGDTQYF
TGCGCCAGCGCGGACTTGGTGGGAGATACGCAGTATTTT
>TRBV19|TRBD1|NA|TRBJ2-7
CASSTSRDRANEQYF
TGTGCCAGTAGTACCTCCCGGGACAGGGCAAACGAGCAGTACTTC
>TRBV18|TRBD1|NA|TRBJ1-6
CASSPIPGTAYNSPLHF
TGTGCCAGCTCACCAATCCCCGGGACAGCTTATAATTCACCCCTCCACTTT
>TRBV18|NA|few|TRBJ1-6
CASSRTGLYNSPLHF
TGTGCCAGCTCAAGAACGGGACTTTATAATTCACCCCTCCACTTT
>TRBV30|TRBD1|NA|TRBJ1-5
CAWSPRRGPSNQPQHF
TGTGCCTGGAGTCCGAGAAGGGGGCCTAGCAATCAGCCCCAGCATTTT
>TRBV13|TRBD1|NA|TRBJ1-2
CASSFDRGYGYTF
TGTGCCAGCAGCTTCGACAGGGGCTATGGCTACACCTTC
>TRBV9|TRBD1|NA|TRBJ1-3
CASSVEGVGTVSGNTIYF
TGTGCCAGCAGCGTAGAGGGGGTGGGGACAGTCTCTGGAAACACCATATATTTT
>TRBV27|TRBD1|once|TRBJ1-1
CASSRRGRDTEAFF
TGTGCCAGCAGTCGCAGGGGGCGCGACACTGAAGCTTTCTTT
>TRBV2|TRBD1|NA|TRBJ2-2
CASGVGRGQAGELFF
TGTGCCAGCGGAGTGGGCAGGGGGCAAGCCGGGGAGCTGTTTTTT
>TRBV4-1|NA|NA|TRBJ1-1
CASSQVKQRATEAFF
TGCGCCAGCAGCCAAGTTAAACAGCGGGCCACTGAAGCTTTCTTT
>TRBV2|TRBD1|NA|TRBJ1-3
CASSETGGYSGNTIYF
TGTGCCAGCAGTGAGACAGGGGGTTACTCTGGAAACACCATATATTTT
>TRBV27|TRBD1|NA|TRBJ1-2
CASTPRTGGGYTF
TGTGCCAGCACCCCCCGGACAGGGGGAGGCTACACCTTC
>TRBV7-9|NA|NA|TRBJ1-2
CASSLSHRQGGYTF
TGTGCCAGCAGCTTATCGCATCGGCAGGGTGGCTACACCTTC
>TRBV11-2|TRBD2|NA|TRBJ2-2
CASSPTSGGAIGELFF
TGTGCCAGCAGCCCGACTAGCGGGGGGGCAATCGGGGAGCTGTTTTTT
>TRBV4-1|TRBD1|NA|TRBJ2-2
CASSQDLTRGISGELFF
TGCGCCAGCAGCCAAGATCTTACCAGGGGGATCTCCGGGGAGCTGTTTTTT
>TRBV5-1|NA|NA|TRBJ2-3
CASSPLGGPTDTQYF
TGCGCCAGCAGCCCGCTGGGGGGTCCCACAGATACGCAGTATTTT
>TRBV5-1|TRBD1|NA|TRBJ2-5
CASSWDSQETQYF
TGCGCCAGCAGCTGGGACAGCCAAGAGACCCAGTACTTC
>TRBV9|NA|NA|TRBJ2-2
CASSADSGELFF
TGTGCCAGCAGCGCGGACTCCGGGGAGCTGTTTTTT
>TRBV4-3|TRBD2|NA|TRBJ2-3
CASSSGLAGNTDTQYF
TGCGCCAGCAGCTCGGGACTAGCGGGGAACACAGATACGCAGTATTTT
>TRBV4-2|NA|NA|TRBJ2-3
CASSQESGGAPTDTQYF
TGTGCCAGCAGCCAAGAATCCGGAGGGGCCCCCACAGATACGCAGTATTTT